This TCR beta chain was sequenced for a study of patients and donors after allogeneic stem cell transplantation. This clonotype has only a few counts. V lost 3 bases to trimming and J lost 6 bases, with 15 bases between them. This CDR3 comprises 14 residues. Looked up from germline, CDR1 is SGHKS and CDR2 is YYEKEE (reference sequence). TCRdb independently ran MiXCR on the RT-PCR reads; one entry per CDR3 protein. Altogether 95,000 to 120,000 distinct CDR3 sequences are present, roughly 35% being singletons, with the ten largest covering around 27%. This clonotype originated in a human donor who was either an allogeneic HSCT recipient or a stem cell or donor lymphocyte infusion donor (not recorded which). It is not recorded whose cells these are; they may come from a transplant donor. V usage is TRBV5-5 and J usage is TRBJ1-1; D gene unclear. Sequenced sample: blood, either unsorted or a sorted T cell fraction (not recorded which). As DNA, the CDR3 is TGTGCCAGCAGCTCGCCGGCCTCGGGAGCTGAAGCTTTCTTT. Protein: CASSSPASGAEAFF.